These 21 T cell receptor beta chains were all obtained from the same sample, sequenced in a study of radiotherapy plus CTLA-4 blockade in lung cancer. Profiled with immunoSEQ multiplex PCR; TCRdb holds only in-frame clones, not every one. Here the sample spans 75,000 to 95,000 clones, 60% to 80% being singletons. The sample in question was peripheral blood, obtained from a patient treated with radiotherapy plus ipilimumab. All receptors come from a human donor with non-small cell lung cancer that progressed on radiotherapy plus ipilimumab.

The chain joins TRBV27 to TRBJ1-2, with unresolved D. CDR3 size: 15 residues. The ends were cut back, 8 bases at V and 2 bases at J, with 18 bases in the middle. Per the germline V gene, CDR1 is MNHEY and CDR2 is SMNVEV (reference sequence). CDR3 coding DNA: TGTGCCAGCTTACCAGAGGGAACCTCCAACTATGGCTACACCTTC. It encodes CASLPEGTSNYGYTF.

The table lists this clone with a few counts. This chain uses TRBV6-1 with TRBJ2-2, with TRBD1 as a possible D gene (6 bases). Trimming pared 2 bases from V and 4 bases from J, leaving 8 bases between. Germline V gene lookup returns CDR1 MNHNS and CDR2 SASEGT. The CDR3 totals 14 residues. The CDR3 loop is CASSEQGSTGELFF. The CDR3 coding sequence is TGTGCCAGCAGTGAACAGGGGAGCACCGGGGAGCTGTTTTTT.

As to this clone: The missing conserved phenylalanine or tryptophan at the end of this CDR3 makes a read error likely. The rearrangement joins TRBV18 to TRBJ1-2, with D maybe TRBD1 (6 bases). This CDR3 has 19 residues. Germline values: CDR1 KGHSH, CDR2 LQKENI. V lost 1 base, J lost 8 bases, and 29 bases lay in between. The DNA of the CDR3 is TGTGCCAGCTCACCACTTCCCCGACCGACGACAGGCGATACTCGAGGCTACACCCTC. Translation: CASSPLPRPTTGDTRGYTL.

There are many counts of this clone. The chain uses TRBV9 and TRBJ1-3; maybe TRBD1 (5 bases). V was shortened by 0 bases and J by 4 bases, with 14 bases between the two germline ends. Germline CDR1 SGDLS, CDR2 YYNGEE. The CDR3 loop spans 16 amino acids. This CDR3 is CASSVVSAGPGNTIYF. The CDR3 bases are TGTGCCAGCAGCGTAGTATCGGCAGGGCCCGGAAACACCATATATTTT.

V and J are TRBV5-4 and TRBJ1-2, with 7 bases lining up with TRBD1. CDR1 and CDR2 (germline): SGHNT, YYREEE (reference sequence). Losses at the gene ends were 0 bases for V and 7 bases for J; bases not matched to a gene: 6. This CDR3 has 14 residues. The CDR3 protein is CASSLGQGGGGYTF. The DNA for the CDR3 is TGTGCCAGCAGCTTGGGACAGGGTGGGGGTGGCTACACCTTC.

This clone was detected once. This chain uses TRBV6-4 with TRBJ1-1; TRBD1 might be the D (5 bases). The CDR3 runs 16 residues. Trimming took 4 bases from V and 13 from J, leaving 28 bases between them. Germline CDR1 MRHNA, CDR2 SNTAGT. CDR3 sequence reads: CASSANGGNDEGGFFF. CDR3 bases: TGTGCCAGCAGTGCCAATGGGGGGAACGATGAGGGAGGGTTTTTCTTT.

The chain joins TRBV4-3 to TRBJ1-2; 8 nucleotides agree with TRBD1. CDR3 length: 14 amino acids. The junction had 5 bases not matched to a gene; V was cut back by 0 bases and J by 8 bases. CDR1 is LGHNA and CDR2 is YSLEER in the germline V gene. The CDR3 DNA reads TGCGCCAGCAGCCAAGACAGGGGGCTCTGGGGCTACACCTTC. This encodes CASSQDRGLWGYTF.

This rearrangement joins TRBV13 to TRBJ1-4; 8 nucleotides match TRBD1. V lost 5 bases and J lost 3; bases outside the gene matches: 2. The CDR3 is 14 amino acids. CDR1 and CDR2 from the germline V gene are PRHDT and FYEKMQ (reference sequence). DNA for the CDR3: TGTGCCAGCAGCGAGACAGGGGCTAATGAAAAACTGTTTTTT. The encoded protein is CASSETGANEKLFF.

CDR3 sequence reads: CASRDRGVTEAFF. The CDR3 DNA is TGTGCCAGCAGGGACAGGGGGGTGACTGAAGCTTTCTTT. This chain joins TRBV2 and TRBJ1-1, with 10 bases matching TRBD1. CDR3 length: 13 residues. Germline-derived CDR1 and CDR2 are SNHLY and FYNNEI. V lost 6 bases and J lost 5; bases outside the gene matches: 3.

In this sample, this clone turned up once. The genes are TRBV7-2 and TRBJ2-3, with a tentative D call TRBD2 (6 bases). Trimming left V 5 bases short and J 14 bases short, with 26 bases between. The CDR3 consists of 15 residues. Germline-derived CDR1 and CDR2 are SGHTA and FQGNSA. The DNA for the CDR3 is TGTGCCAGCAGCCCAAGATGGGGACTCACAGATCCGGGGTATTTT. It codes for CASSPRWGLTDPGYF.

The J gene is TRBJ2-5, the V gene TRBV18; D gene uncertain. The CDR3 has 15 amino acids. CDR1 is KGHSH and CDR2 is LQKENI in the germline V gene. V lost 0 bases, J lost 3 bases, and 11 bases lay in between. The CDR3 region has the DNA TGTGCCAGCTCACCACCAGGGCAAGCCAAAGAGACCCAGTACTTC. Protein product: CASSPPGQAKETQYF.

The chain combines TRBV5-6 with TRBJ2-2, with D possibly TRBD2 on 5 matching bases. The CDR3 spans 14 residues. Per germline, CDR1 SGHDT and CDR2 YYEEEE. Trimming pared 0 bases from V and 4 bases from J, leaving 7 bases between. For the CDR3, the DNA is TGTGCCAGCAGCTTGGTTCGGGGCACCGGGGAGCTGTTTTTT. It codes for CASSLVRGTGELFF.

This chain connects TRBV10-3 to TRBJ1-1; TRBD1 might be the D (5 bases). Trimming took 6 bases from V and 2 from J, leaving 16 bases between them. Germline CDR1 and CDR2: ENHRY and SYGVKD. CDR3 length: 15 amino acids. This CDR3 is CAISQQDGRNTEAFF. In nucleotides, the CDR3 is TGTGCCATCAGCCAACAGGATGGGCGAAACACTGAAGCTTTCTTT.

V gene TRBV4-1 combines with J gene TRBJ2-7, with unresolved D. Germline V gene lookup returns CDR1 MGHRA and CDR2 YSYEKL. Trimming left V 1 base short and J 3 bases short, with 13 bases between. There are 15 residues in the CDR3. In DNA, the CDR3 is TGCGCCAGCAGCCAAGGTATTCAGGAAAGCTACGAGCAGTACTTC. This codes for CASSQGIQESYEQYF.

This clone was observed a handful of times. The rearrangement joins TRBV21-1 to TRBJ1-4. TRBV21-1 is reported as a pseudogene. The CDR3 covers 14 residues. DNA of the CDR3: TGTGCCAGCAGCACCCGGGTCCGGAGTGAAAAACTGTTTTTT. Protein product: CASSTRVRSEKLFF.

This chain joins TRBV2 and TRBJ2-7; D unresolved. Germline V CDR1 and CDR2: SNHLY, FYNNEI. CDR3 length equals 13 residues. V lost 8 bases to trimming and J lost 0 bases, with 11 bases between them. CDR3 nucleotide sequence: TGTGCCAGCCTCGTGCCGAGCTCCTACGAGCAGTACTTC. Amino acids: CASLVPSSYEQYF.

This sequence joins TRBV9 and TRBJ1-4; D is undetermined. The CDR3 totals 16 residues. Trimming took off 0 bases at V and 5 bases at J, with 14 bases between the two ends. Germline CDR1 and CDR2: SGDLS and YYNGEE. CDR3 sequence (DNA): TGTGCCAGCAGCGTAGGGGGAGGGCTAGGAAATGAAAAACTGTTTTTT. It encodes CASSVGGGLGNEKLFF.

This clone was recorded many times. The chain employs TRBV6-1 and TRBJ1-5; D remains ambiguous. Germline V gene data show CDR1 as MNHNS and CDR2 as SASEGT. The V gene lost 4 bases and the J gene lost 5 bases, with 21 bases spanning the gap. The CDR3 extends over 17 amino acids. The CDR3 DNA sequence: TGTGCCAGCAGTGGAGTCGGCGGAATCCCGACCGATCAGCCCCAGCATTTT. Residues: CASSGVGGIPTDQPQHF.

The chain recombines TRBV11-1 with TRBJ2-3; D gene unclear. Germline V gene lookup returns CDR1 SGHAT and CDR2 FQDESV (reference sequence). The CDR3 has 14 residues. Trimming left V 3 bases short and J 0 bases short, with 7 bases between. The CDR3 DNA sequence: TGTGCCAGCAGCTTGCTGGGGAGCACAGATACGCAGTATTTT. Translation gives CASSLLGSTDTQYF.

The V gene is TRBV4-2, the J gene TRBJ2-2; maybe TRBD2 (5 bases). The CDR3 has 15 amino acids. V lost 1 base to trimming and J lost 4 bases, with 10 bases between them. CDR1 and CDR2 from the germline V gene are LGHNA and YNFKEQ. The CDR3 sequence is CASSQARVVTGELFF. CDR3 nucleotide sequence: TGTGCCAGCAGCCAAGCGAGGGTTGTCACCGGGGAGCTGTTTTTT.

V gene TRBV5-6 combines with J gene TRBJ1-1; possible D gene TRBD1, 5 bases. In germline, CDR1 is SGHDT, CDR2 YYEEEE. Trimming left V 5 bases short and J 8 bases short, with 19 bases between. The CDR3 is made up of 14 amino acids. CDR3 in DNA: TGTGCCAGCAGTTTTCCGGGACGGCCCGACGAAGCTTTCTTT. Protein sequence: CASSFPGRPDEAFF.